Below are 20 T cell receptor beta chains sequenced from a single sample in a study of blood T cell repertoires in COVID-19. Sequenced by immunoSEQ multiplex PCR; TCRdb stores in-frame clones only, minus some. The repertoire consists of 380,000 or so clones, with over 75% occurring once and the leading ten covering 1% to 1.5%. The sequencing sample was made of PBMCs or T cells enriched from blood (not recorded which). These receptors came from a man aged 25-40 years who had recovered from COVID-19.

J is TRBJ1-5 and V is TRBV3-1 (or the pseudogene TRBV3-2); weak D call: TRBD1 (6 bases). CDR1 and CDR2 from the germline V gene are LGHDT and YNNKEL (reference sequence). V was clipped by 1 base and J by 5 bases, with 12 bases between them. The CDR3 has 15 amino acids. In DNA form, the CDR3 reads TGTGCCAGCAGCCAAGTCTGGGGGGGCGATCAGCCCCAGCATTTT. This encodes CASSQVWGGDQPQHF.

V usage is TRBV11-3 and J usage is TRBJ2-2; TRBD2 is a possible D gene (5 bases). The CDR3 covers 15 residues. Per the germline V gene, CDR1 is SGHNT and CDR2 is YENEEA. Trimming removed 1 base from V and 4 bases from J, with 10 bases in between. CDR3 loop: CASSLGGSSTGELFF. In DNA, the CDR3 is TGTGCCAGCAGCTTAGGCGGGTCGAGCACCGGGGAGCTGTTTTTT.

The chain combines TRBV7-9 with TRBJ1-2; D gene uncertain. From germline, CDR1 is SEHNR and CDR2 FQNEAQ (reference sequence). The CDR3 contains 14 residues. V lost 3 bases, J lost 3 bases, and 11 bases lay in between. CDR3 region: CASSFPSRDYGYTF. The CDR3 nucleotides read TGTGCCAGCAGCTTTCCCTCACGGGACTATGGCTACACCTTC.

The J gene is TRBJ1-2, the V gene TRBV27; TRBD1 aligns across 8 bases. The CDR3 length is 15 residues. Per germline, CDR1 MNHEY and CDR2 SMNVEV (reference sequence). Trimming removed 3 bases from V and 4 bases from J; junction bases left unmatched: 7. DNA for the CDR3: TGTGCCAGCAGTTTTTATTACAGGGGGTCCTATGGCTACACCTTC. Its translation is CASSFYYRGSYGYTF.

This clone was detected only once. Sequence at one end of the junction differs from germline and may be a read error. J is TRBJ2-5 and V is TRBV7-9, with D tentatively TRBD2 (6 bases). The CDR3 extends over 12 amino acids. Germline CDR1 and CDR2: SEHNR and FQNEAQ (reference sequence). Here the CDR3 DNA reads TGTGCCAGCAGCCCCCTAACGGGACTCGAGAACTTC. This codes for CASSPLTGLENF.

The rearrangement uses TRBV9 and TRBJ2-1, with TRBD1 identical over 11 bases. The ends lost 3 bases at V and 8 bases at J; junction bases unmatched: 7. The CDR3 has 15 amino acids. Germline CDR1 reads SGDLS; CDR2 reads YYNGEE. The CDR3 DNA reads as TGTGCCAGCAGCGCGGGACAGGGGGTTATCTATGAGCAGTTCTTC. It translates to CASSAGQGVIYEQFF.

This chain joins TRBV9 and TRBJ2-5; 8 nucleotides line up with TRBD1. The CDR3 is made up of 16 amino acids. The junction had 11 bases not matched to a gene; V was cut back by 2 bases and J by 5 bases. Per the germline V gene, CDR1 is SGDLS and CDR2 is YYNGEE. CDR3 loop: CASSVGQGRVGETQYF. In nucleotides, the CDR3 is TGTGCCAGCAGCGTCGGACAGGGACGGGTAGGGGAGACCCAGTACTTC.

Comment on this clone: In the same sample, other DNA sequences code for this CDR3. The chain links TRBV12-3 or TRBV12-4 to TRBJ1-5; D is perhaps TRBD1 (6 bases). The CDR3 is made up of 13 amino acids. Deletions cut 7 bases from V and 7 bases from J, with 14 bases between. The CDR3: CASTLGGSQPQHF. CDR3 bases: TGTGCCAGCACCCTAGGGGGTAGCCAGCCCCAGCATTTT.

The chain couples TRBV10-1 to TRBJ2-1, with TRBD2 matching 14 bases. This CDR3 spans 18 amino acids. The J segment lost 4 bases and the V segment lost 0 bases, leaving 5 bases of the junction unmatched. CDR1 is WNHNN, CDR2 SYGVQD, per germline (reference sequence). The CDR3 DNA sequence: TGCGCCAGCAGTGAGTCTGGGACTAGCGGGGGCCTTTACAATGAGCAGTTCTTC. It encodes CASSESGTSGGLYNEQFF.

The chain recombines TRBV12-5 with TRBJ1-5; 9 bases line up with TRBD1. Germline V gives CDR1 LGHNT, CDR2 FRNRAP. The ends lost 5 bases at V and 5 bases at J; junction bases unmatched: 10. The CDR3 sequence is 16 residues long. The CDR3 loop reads CASGLPSGQGHQPQHF. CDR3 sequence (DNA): TGTGCTAGTGGTCTTCCCTCGGGACAGGGTCATCAGCCCCAGCATTTT.

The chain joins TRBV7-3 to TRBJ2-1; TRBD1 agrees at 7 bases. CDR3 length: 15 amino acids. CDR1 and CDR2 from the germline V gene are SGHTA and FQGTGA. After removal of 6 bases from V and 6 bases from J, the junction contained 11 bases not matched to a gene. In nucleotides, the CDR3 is TGTGCCAGCAGTTACGAGGACAGGCCCCTCAATGAGCAGTTCTTC. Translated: CASSYEDRPLNEQFF.

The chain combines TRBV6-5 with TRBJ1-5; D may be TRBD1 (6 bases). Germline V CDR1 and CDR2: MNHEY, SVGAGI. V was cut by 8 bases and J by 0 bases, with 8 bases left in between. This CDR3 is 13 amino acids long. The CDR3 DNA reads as TGTGCCAGCGGGGACAATAGCAATCAGCCCCAGCATTTT. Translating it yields CASGDNSNQPQHF.

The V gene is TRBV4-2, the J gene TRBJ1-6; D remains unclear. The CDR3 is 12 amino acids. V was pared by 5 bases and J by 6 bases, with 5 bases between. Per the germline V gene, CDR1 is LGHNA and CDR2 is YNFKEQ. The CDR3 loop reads CASSGPNSPLHF. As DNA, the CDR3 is TGTGCCAGCAGCGGCCCTAATTCACCCCTCCACTTT.

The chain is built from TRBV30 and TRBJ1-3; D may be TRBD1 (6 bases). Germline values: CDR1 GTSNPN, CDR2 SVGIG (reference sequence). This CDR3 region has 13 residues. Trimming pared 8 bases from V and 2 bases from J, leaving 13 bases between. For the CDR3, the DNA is TGTGCCCAACGGGAGGGGGCTGGAAACACCATATATTTT. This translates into CAQREGAGNTIYF.

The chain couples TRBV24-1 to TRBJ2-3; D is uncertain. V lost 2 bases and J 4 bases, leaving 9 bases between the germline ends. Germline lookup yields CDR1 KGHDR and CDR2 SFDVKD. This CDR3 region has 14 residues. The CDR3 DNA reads TGTGCCACCAGTGATTCGTCTACCCCAGATACGCAGTATTTT. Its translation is CATSDSSTPDTQYF.

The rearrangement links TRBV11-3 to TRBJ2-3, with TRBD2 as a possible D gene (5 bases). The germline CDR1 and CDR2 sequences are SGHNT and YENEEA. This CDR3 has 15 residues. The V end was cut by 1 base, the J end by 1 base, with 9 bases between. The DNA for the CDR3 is TGTGCCAGCAGCTTAGGCAGTAGCGGCACAGATACGCAGTATTTT. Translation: CASSLGSSGTDTQYF.

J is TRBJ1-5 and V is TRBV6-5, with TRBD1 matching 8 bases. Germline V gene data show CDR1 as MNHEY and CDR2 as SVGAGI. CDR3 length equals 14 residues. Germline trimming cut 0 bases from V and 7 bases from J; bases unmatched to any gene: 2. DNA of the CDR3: TGTGCCAGCAGTTACTCGGCAGGGGGCCAGCCCCAGCATTTT. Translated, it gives CASSYSAGGQPQHF.

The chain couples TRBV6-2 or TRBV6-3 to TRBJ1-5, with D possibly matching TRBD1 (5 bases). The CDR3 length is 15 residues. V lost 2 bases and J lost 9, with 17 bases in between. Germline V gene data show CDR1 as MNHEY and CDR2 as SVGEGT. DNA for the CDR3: TGTGCCAGCAGTTACGTGGGCGGGGCGGCGTGGCCCCAGCATTTT. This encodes CASSYVGGAAWPQHF.

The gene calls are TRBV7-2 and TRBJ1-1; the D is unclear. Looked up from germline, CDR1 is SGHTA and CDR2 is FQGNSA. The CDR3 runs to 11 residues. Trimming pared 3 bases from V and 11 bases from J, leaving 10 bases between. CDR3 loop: CASSFNREAFF. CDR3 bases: TGTGCCAGCAGCTTCAATCGGGAGGCTTTCTTT.

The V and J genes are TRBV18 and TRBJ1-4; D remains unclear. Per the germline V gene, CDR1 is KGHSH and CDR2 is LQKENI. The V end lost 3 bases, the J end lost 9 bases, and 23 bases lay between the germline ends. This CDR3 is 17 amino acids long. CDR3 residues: CASSPLDGGSDDKKLFF. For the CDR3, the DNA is TGTGCCAGCTCACCCCTCGACGGAGGGTCAGATGACAAAAAACTGTTTTTT. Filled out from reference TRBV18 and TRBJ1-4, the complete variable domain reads NAGVMQNPRHLVRRRGQEARLRCSPMKGHSHVYWYRQLPEEGLKFMVYLQKENIIDESGMPKERFSAEFPKEGPSILRIQQVVRGDSAAYFCASSPLDGGSDDKKLFFGSGTQLSVL.